The present TCR beta chain was sequenced within a study of cytomegalovirus exposure and HLA in healthy donors. Study-wide results and caveats: The study listed some 160 cytomegalovirus-associated TCR beta chains. The authors later linked a missense DCLRE1C variant to TCR beta V- and J-gene trimming. Data from an earlier analysis indicated that most TCR beta V segments were productive either about 87% or about 30% of the time.

V was cut by 6 bases and J by 6 bases, with 12 bases left in between. This CDR3 region has 13 residues. Germline V gene sequence: CDR1 MNHEY, CDR2 SMNVEV (reference sequence). Primers included in the PCR were 60 Vbeta and 13 Jbeta primers. Using immunoSEQ multiplex PCR, the repertoire was profiled, and TCRdb retains in-frame clones only, with some absent. The table includes around 130,000 clones, about 71% detected once. At sampling all donors were nominally healthy, likely with unrecorded immune exposures. This clone occurred a few times. Antigen specificity is unknown. The clonotype was recovered from a woman between 55 and 75 years old in good health and CMV-seropositive. The V gene is TRBV27, the J gene TRBJ1-5; no firm D call. Sequenced input: PBMCs. The chain's CDR3 is CASSQDMFQPQHF. The CDR3 region has the DNA TGTGCCAGCAGCCAAGACATGTTTCAGCCCCAGCATTTT.